This T cell receptor (beta chain) was captured in a study of blood T cell repertoires in COVID-19. In this sample, this clone turned up once. The germline V gene encodes CDR1 MNHEY and CDR2 SVGAGI. V was pared by 2 bases and J by 4 bases, with 9 bases between. This CDR3 has 14 amino acids. The table came from immunoSEQ multiplex PCR; TCRdb's copy has only in-frame clones and leaves some out. The sample contains roughly 70,000 clones, 70% to 90% of which appear only once. Followed over time, Seattle patients had been enrolled while infection was active. This receptor was identified in an elderly man with COVID-19, enrolled during active disease. The sequenced sample was peripheral blood. The rearrangement joins TRBV6-5 to TRBJ1-5; D gene ambiguous. The DNA for the CDR3 is TGTGCCAGCAGTTACGACAAGTGGAATCAGCCCCAGCATTTT. This sequence encodes CASSYDKWNQPQHF.